This T cell receptor (beta chain) stems from a study of blood T cells in healthy people across ages. In the study overall: Per two T cells, template switching captured roughly one barcoded beta molecule. The study, taken as a whole, reports: Across samples, TCR beta diversity tracked strongly with naive T cell percentage.

Combining a sample-barcoded 5' primer with a J-beta primer mix, a second PCR ran for about 7 to 11 cycles. MiXCR, run by TCRdb on the 5' RACE reads, gives a single entry per CDR3 protein. In the table there are approximately 800,000 distinct CDR3 sequences, around 25% of which are singletons. This clonotype was found a few times. As yet, its antigen is unknown. Germline values: CDR1 MNHEY, CDR2 SMNVEV (reference sequence). There are 14 residues in the CDR3. V shed 6 bases and J 7 bases; nucleotides not matched to a gene: 6. This same sample was also part of a study on T cells of mothers and their children. That work contributes: TCR recombination output is shaped by thymic selection similarly in related and unrelated pairs. Related mother-child pairs shared slightly more overlap than unrelated pairs, but the difference was non-significant.

The receptor was isolated from a boy younger than 18 in good health. The chain is built from TRBV27 and TRBJ2-1, with 10 bases fitting TRBD2. The sample consisted of blood. This CDR3 reads CASSSGTSVNEQFF. The CDR3 nucleotides read TGTGCCAGCAGCTCTGGGACTAGCGTGAATGAGCAGTTCTTC.